This is a list of T cell receptor beta chains from one sample in a study of PD-1 blockade in classical Hodgkin lymphoma. Libraries were prepared by immunoSEQ multiplex PCR; TCRdb keeps only in-frame clonotypes and omits some of them. The sample holds tens of thousands of clones; around 80% are singletons and the top ten take around 15%. Sequenced material: peripheral blood mononuclear cells (PBMCs), taken at baseline. The receptor set was obtained from a human donor with classical Hodgkin lymphoma. Each CDR3 is given with its conserved first and last residue. A D gene is named only where the DNA matches it firmly. Some rows mark clone size as missing; the rest say once, few, many or name a class of expanded clone.

size: NA
D: NA
J: TRBJ1-6
V: TRBV7-3
DNA: TGTGCCAGCAGCTTAGGGGGAGGGAAAAATTCACCCCTCCACTTT
CDR3: CASSLGGGKNSPLHF

size: NA
D: NA
J: TRBJ2-2
V: TRBV5-4
DNA: TGTGCCAGCAGCTTGTTAGGGGTAGGAGGGGAGCTGTTTTTT
CDR3: CASSLLGVGGELFF

size: few
D: NA
J: TRBJ1-1
V: TRBV5-6
DNA: TGTGCCAGCAGCTTGGGGATGAACACTGAAGCTTTCTTT
CDR3: CASSLGMNTEAFF

size: NA
D: TRBD1
J: TRBJ2-5
V: TRBV9
DNA: TGTGCCAGCAGCGTAGGGACAGGGGAGGAGACCCAGTACTTC
CDR3: CASSVGTGEETQYF

size: NA
D: TRBD1
J: TRBJ2-3
V: TRBV4-3
DNA: TGCGCCAGCAGCCAAGCCCCGATCGGACAGGGGGCTGTAGATACGCAGTATTTT
CDR3: CASSQAPIGQGAVDTQYF

size: NA
D: NA
J: TRBJ2-7
V: TRBV6-5
DNA: TGTGCCAGCAGTTACGGGGCCGAGCAGTACTTC
CDR3: CASSYGAEQYF

size: NA
D: NA
J: TRBJ2-1
V: TRBV7-2
DNA: TGTGCCAGCAGCTTGGTGCTGGACAATGAGCAGTTCTTC
CDR3: CASSLVLDNEQFF

size: NA
D: NA
J: TRBJ2-2
V: TRBV7-9
DNA: TGTGCCAGCAGCCTTAGTGAGACCGGGGAGCTGTTTTTT
CDR3: CASSLSETGELFF

size: few
D: NA
J: TRBJ1-5
V: TRBV6-6
DNA: TGTGCCAGCAGTTACCGACAGTCAAATCAGCCCCAGCATTTT
CDR3: CASSYRQSNQPQHF

size: NA
D: NA
J: TRBJ1-6
V: TRBV6-5
DNA: TGTGCCAGCAGTTATCGGGGTACCTATAATTCACCCCTCCACTTT
CDR3: CASSYRGTYNSPLHF

size: NA
D: TRBD1
J: TRBJ1-1
V: TRBV11-2
DNA: TGTGCCAGCAGCCTAGGGGGGACAGGGTCCACCCGCTTT
CDR3: CASSLGGTGSTRF

size: NA
D: NA
J: TRBJ2-7
V: TRBV6-5
DNA: TGTGCCAGCAGATTGCAGGGGCGGTACGAGCAGTACTTC
CDR3: CASRLQGRYEQYF